This T cell receptor (beta chain) was observed in a study of T-cell reconstitution after alpha-beta-depleted transplantation in children. This CDR3 is built from 14 residues. V was clipped by 7 bases and J by 6 bases, with 18 bases between them. Germline assignment: CDR1 LGHDT and CDR2 YNNKEL (reference sequence). Unique molecular identifiers featured in how the TCRbeta library was prepared. TCRdb independently ran MiXCR on the PCR reads; one entry per CDR3 protein. The sample contains 360,000 or so distinct CDR3 sequences, around 20% of which appear only once. This sequence joins TRBV3-1 and TRBJ1-1; tentatively, D is TRBD1 (5 bases). This TCR was recovered from a human donor who donated a stem cell graft to a child with acute myeloid leukemia. The sample was PBMCs from the stem cell graft donor, taken from the stem cell graft. Here the CDR3 reads CASTPASGGAEAFF. In DNA, the CDR3 is TGTGCCAGCACTCCCGCGTCGGGGGGTGCTGAAGCTTTCTTT.